This T cell receptor beta chain was captured in a study of T-cell reconstitution after alpha-beta-depleted transplantation in children. Unique molecular identifiers were incorporated during preparation of the TCRbeta library. TCRdb itself ran the PCR reads through MiXCR, one entry per CDR3 protein. Among 45,000 to 55,000 distinct CDR3 sequences listed, approximately 9.2% were seen once. There are 16 residues in the CDR3. V lost 1 base to trimming and J lost 0 bases; unmatched junction nucleotides: 5. Germline V CDR1 and CDR2: SGHDN, FVKESK. The rearrangement joins TRBV14 to TRBJ1-2, with 7 nucleotides matching TRBD1. The sequencing here drew on PBMCs, mostly from graft donor cells, taken 60 days after TCRalphabeta/CD19-depleted stem cell transplant. This receptor was obtained from a male patient aged 2 to 10 who had a stem cell transplant for chronic granulomatous disease, so the T cells may come from the graft donor. The CDR3 DNA is TGTGCCAGCAGCCAAGCGGGACAGCGTTCTAACTATGGCTACACCTTC. It translates to CASSQAGQRSNYGYTF.